This T cell receptor (beta chain) originates from a study of beta chain features in type 1 diabetes. Findings and limits, study-wide: In every one of the four CD4+ subsets, TCRB CDR3s were moderately but significantly shorter in Type 1 diabetes patients. Insertion counts at VDJ junctions were lower in type 1 diabetes patients, who also showed more deletions there.

The investigators reverse transcribed all of the isolated RNA, so they sequenced expressed TCRB transcripts. Profiling relied on immunoSEQ multiplex PCR, and the TCRdb table lists in-frame clones only, not all of them. The sample consists of some 70,000 clones, nearly 50% of them appearing once. CDR3 length equals 13 residues. Germline V gene data show CDR1 as SEHNR and CDR2 as FQNEAQ (reference sequence). V was pared by 5 bases and J by 13 bases, with 8 bases of the junction left unmatched. On this clone itself: Its antigen is not known.

This TCR came from a young man with type 1 diabetes. V gene TRBV7-9 combines with J gene TRBJ2-1; 10 positions agree with TRBD2. The sequencing input was central memory CD4+ T cells from blood. The CDR3 region is CASSRGLAANQFF. CDR3 sequence (DNA): TGTGCCAGCAGCCGCGGACTAGCGGCTAATCAGTTCTTC.